Listed below are T cell receptor beta chains from one sample, sequenced in a study of blood T cell repertoires in COVID-19. Produced via immunoSEQ multiplex PCR; TCRdb's table is partial and in-frame only. This repertoire shows 140,000 or so clones, about 86% found once; its top ten account for around 10%. Sequencing was done on a sample of PBMCs or T cells enriched from blood (not recorded which). Receptor source: a man aged 50 or older who had recovered from COVID-19. The CDR3 runs from the conserved cysteine through the conserved F or W. A D gene is named only where the DNA matches it firmly. Size is stated for part of the rows, as once, few or many counts, or as a class when the clone is expanded.

V gene	clone size	J gene	D gene	CDR3 protein	CDR3 DNA
TRBV4-3	-	TRBJ1-2	TRBD1	CASSQGWGQADYGYTF	TGCGCCAGCAGCCAAGGGTGGGGACAGGCGGACTATGGCTACACCTTC
TRBV11-2	-	TRBJ2-3	TRBD2	CASSLAGVGDTQYF	TGTGCCAGCAGCCTAGCGGGGGTGGGAGATACGCAGTATTTT
TRBV7-2	once	TRBJ2-1	-	CASSIRERASYEQFF	TGTGCCAGCAGCATCCGAGAGAGGGCAAGCTATGAGCAGTTCTTC
TRBV7-7	-	TRBJ2-2	-	CASSRDVANTGELFF	TGTGCTAGCAGCCGAGATGTCGCGAACACCGGGGAGCTGTTTTTT
TRBV5-6	-	TRBJ2-2	TRBD1	CASSQGTGTGELFF	TGTGCCAGCAGTCAGGGGACAGGCACCGGGGAGCTGTTTTTT
TRBV7-2	-	TRBJ1-5	-	CASSLKRNQPQHF	TGTGCCAGCAGCTTAAAGCGGAATCAGCCCCAGCATTTT
TRBV14	-	TRBJ1-2	TRBD1	CASSQDSRGRGYTF	TGTGCCAGCAGCCAAGATTCCAGGGGGCGAGGCTACACCTTC
TRBV9	-	TRBJ2-5	TRBD2	CASSGPKGLAAETQYF	TGTGCCAGCAGCGGACCGAAAGGACTAGCGGCGGAGACCCAGTACTTC
TRBV7-6	-	TRBJ2-7	TRBD1	CASSLVVGQGPYEQYF	TGTGCCAGCAGCTTAGTGGTGGGACAGGGACCCTACGAGCAGTACTTC
TRBV19	-	TRBJ1-5	-	CASSIGRGTTNQPQHF	TGTGCCAGTAGTATTGGAAGGGGCACTACCAATCAGCCCCAGCATTTT
TRBV27	-	TRBJ1-3	TRBD1	CASSLSSRGQGNTIYF	TGTGCCAGCAGTTTATCCTCGAGGGGGCAAGGAAACACCATATATTTT
TRBV5-1	-	TRBJ1-4	TRBD1	CASSSTGGRGEKLFF	TGCGCCAGCAGCTCAACAGGGGGGAGAGGTGAAAAACTGTTTTTT
TRBV5-4	-	TRBJ2-3	TRBD2	CASSYYLAGGPTDTQYF	TGTGCCAGCAGCTACTACCTAGCGGGGGGGCCCACAGATACGCAGTATTTT
TRBV27	-	TRBJ1-2	-	CASSSFLLSGTLNYGYTF	TGTGCCAGCAGCTCGTTCCTCTTATCCGGGACACTGAACTATGGCTACACCTTC
TRBV7-8	-	TRBJ2-7	-	CASSLEDFSYEQYF	TGTGCCAGCAGCTTAGAGGACTTCTCCTACGAGCAGTACTTC
TRBV5-1	-	TRBJ1-2	-	CASSSGGAFDYGYTF	TGCGCCAGCAGCTCGGGGGGAGCCTTCGACTATGGCTACACCTTC
TRBV7-6	-	TRBJ2-5	-	CASGTRGKQETQYF	TGTGCCAGCGGCACTCGGGGAAAACAAGAGACCCAGTACTTC
TRBV7-3	-	TRBJ2-1	TRBD2	CASSLRSGGAREQFF	TGTGCCAGCAGCTTAAGGAGCGGGGGGGCACGAGAGCAGTTCTTC
TRBV6-5	-	TRBJ1-2	-	CATRRSDIYGYTF	TGTGCCACCCGGAGGAGCGACATCTATGGCTACACCTTC
TRBV7-2	-	TRBJ1-4	TRBD1	CASSFTGAAGGKLFF	TGTGCCAGCAGCTTTACAGGGGCTGCGGGGGGGAAACTGTTTTTT
TRBV5-1	-	TRBJ1-1	-	CASSSLRGNTEAFF	TGCGCCAGCAGCTCTCTTCGGGGGAACACTGAAGCTTTCTTT
TRBV7-2	-	TRBJ1-1	TRBD1	CASSLDRTGNTEAFF	TGTGCCAGCAGCTTAGATAGGACAGGGAACACTGAAGCTTTCTTT
TRBV3-1/TRBV3-2	-	TRBJ2-7	-	CASSPGGVGEQYF	TGTGCCAGCAGCCCCGGGGGTGTGGGCGAGCAGTACTTC
TRBV5-1	-	TRBJ2-3	TRBD2	CASGGHAGLAGGADTQYF	TGCGCCAGCGGAGGTCACGCGGGACTAGCGGGGGGTGCAGATACGCAGTATTTT
TRBV4-2	-	TRBJ2-5	TRBD2	CASSQGGLAGETQYF	TGTGCCAGCAGCCAAGGCGGACTAGCGGGTGAGACCCAGTACTTC
TRBV5-4	-	TRBJ2-5	TRBD1	CASSSHRGDQETQYF	TGTGCCAGCAGCTCGCACAGGGGAGACCAAGAGACCCAGTACTTC
TRBV18	-	TRBJ1-5	TRBD1	CASSRSTPGQGSSNQPQHF	TGTGCCAGCTCACGATCGACGCCGGGACAGGGCTCCAGCAATCAGCCCCAGCATTTT
TRBV6-4	-	TRBJ1-1	TRBD1	CASSDLGGSAFF	TGTGCCAGCAGTGACTTAGGGGGCTCAGCTTTCTTT
TRBV25-1	-	TRBJ2-3	TRBD2	CASSEGSGGAHSTDTQYF	TGTGCCAGCAGTGAAGGTAGCGGGGGGGCCCATAGCACAGATACGCAGTATTTT
TRBV19	-	TRBJ1-1	TRBD1	CASSAGGGTEAFF	TGTGCCAGTAGTGCAGGGGGAGGCACTGAAGCTTTCTTT
TRBV5-1	-	TRBJ1-1	-	CASSLDRNEAFF	TGCGCCAGCAGCCTTGACAGAAATGAAGCTTTCTTT
TRBV6-5	-	TRBJ1-5	TRBD1	CASSSGTGGNQPQHF	TGTGCCAGCAGTTCCGGGACAGGAGGCAATCAGCCCCAGCATTTT
TRBV6-6	-	TRBJ1-3	TRBD1	CASNDRETGNTIYF	TGTGCCAGCAACGACAGGGAGACTGGAAACACCATATATTTT
TRBV5-1	-	TRBJ1-1	-	CASSLFPGASNTEAFF	TGCGCCAGCAGCCTGTTTCCTGGAGCTTCAAACACTGAAGCTTTCTTT
TRBV3-1/TRBV3-2	-	TRBJ2-7	-	CASSQGGTDFYEQYF	TGTGCCAGCAGCCAAGGCGGGACAGATTTCTACGAGCAGTACTTC
TRBV3-1/TRBV3-2	once	TRBJ1-2	TRBD1	CASSQGTGSGYTF	TGTGCCAGCAGCCAAGGGACAGGCAGCGGCTACACCTTC
TRBV7-2	-	TRBJ2-5	TRBD2	CASSLGLAGETQYF	TGTGCCAGCAGCTTAGGGCTAGCGGGAGAGACCCAGTACTTC
TRBV9	-	TRBJ2-3	TRBD2	CASSVGTSGLDTQYF	TGTGCCAGCAGCGTTGGGACTAGCGGACTAGATACGCAGTATTTT
TRBV7-6	-	TRBJ2-7	-	CASSSLYEQYF	TGTGCCAGCAGCTCACTCTACGAGCAGTACTTC
TRBV6-5	-	TRBJ2-7	-	CASRDGSEYGEQYF	TGTGCCAGCAGGGATGGATCGGAGTACGGCGAGCAGTACTTC